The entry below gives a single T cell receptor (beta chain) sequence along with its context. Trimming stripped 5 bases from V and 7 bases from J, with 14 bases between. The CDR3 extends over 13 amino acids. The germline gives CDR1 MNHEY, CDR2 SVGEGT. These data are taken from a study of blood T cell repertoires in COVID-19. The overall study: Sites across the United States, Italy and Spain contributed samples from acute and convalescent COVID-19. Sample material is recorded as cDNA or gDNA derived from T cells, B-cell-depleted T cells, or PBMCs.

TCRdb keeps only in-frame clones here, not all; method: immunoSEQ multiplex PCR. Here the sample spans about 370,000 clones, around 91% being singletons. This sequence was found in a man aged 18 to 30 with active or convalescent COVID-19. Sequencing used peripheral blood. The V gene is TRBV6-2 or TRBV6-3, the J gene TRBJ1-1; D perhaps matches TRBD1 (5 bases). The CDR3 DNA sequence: TGTGCCAGCAGTCCACAGGCCCCGAGTGAAGCTTTCTTT. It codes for CASSPQAPSEAFF.